This is a list of T cell receptor beta chains from one sample in a study of CD4 T cells in relation to SARS-CoV-2 and coronaviruses. Here immunoSEQ multiplex PCR was the method, and the copy in TCRdb shows in-frame clones only, minus some. Of around 15,000 clones listed, 79% were seen once; the top ten hold about a tenth. These TCRs' antigens remain unknown. The sequenced sample was CD4+ T cells from PBMCs, cultured in vitro. The receptors were gathered from a human donor in good health. Each CDR3 is given with its conserved first and last residue. A D gene is named only where the DNA matches it firmly. A clone size is listed for some rows: how often the clone was seen (once, few, many), or a class if it is expanded.

>-|TRBV5-6|TRBJ2-5|-
CASSFPRQSKRTQYF
TGTGCCAGCAGCTTTCCCCGACAGTCTAAGAGGACCCAGTACTTC
>-|TRBV19|TRBJ1-5|-
CASSPPYRDAGNQPQHF
TGTGCCAGTAGTCCTCCTTACAGGGATGCGGGCAATCAGCCCCAGCATTTT
>-|TRBV28|TRBJ2-2|TRBD2
CASSLQGLAGGPGELFF
TGTGCCAGCAGTTTACAAGGGTTAGCGGGTGGACCCGGGGAGCTGTTTTTT
>-|TRBV11-1|TRBJ1-1|TRBD1
CASSMGTGRLTEAFF
TGTGCCAGCAGCATGGGGACAGGGAGGTTAACTGAAGCTTTCTTT
>-|TRBV6-5|TRBJ2-3|TRBD2
CASSPGRGPDTQYF
TGTGCCAGCAGCCCCGGGAGGGGCCCAGATACGCAGTATTTT
>-|TRBV7-2|TRBJ1-3|-
CASSPQGNTIYF
TGTGCCAGCAGCCCACAGGGAAACACCATATATTTT
>-|TRBV9|TRBJ2-1|TRBD2
CASSVVDSGSEQFF
TGTGCCAGCAGCGTAGTGGATAGCGGGAGTGAGCAGTTCTTC
>-|TRBV29-1|TRBJ1-1|-
CSVEHSQGGAAFF
TGCAGCGTTGAACACTCACAGGGTGGAGCAGCTTTCTTT
>few|TRBV19|TRBJ1-6|-
CAAQESYNSPLHF
TGTGCCGCTCAGGAGTCCTATAATTCACCCCTCCACTTT
>few|TRBV7-8|TRBJ2-7|-
CASSLGLDYEQYF
TGTGCCAGCAGCTTAGGTTTGGATTACGAGCAGTACTTC
>-|TRBV29-1|TRBJ1-2|-
CSVEEGDYGYTF
TGCAGCGTCGAGGAGGGAGACTATGGCTACACCTTC
>few|TRBV5-1|TRBJ1-2|-
CASSLEDGYGYTF
TGCGCCAGCAGCTTGGAGGACGGCTATGGCTACACCTTC
>-|TRBV19|TRBJ2-5|-
CASSILARETQYF
TGTGCCAGTAGTATACTAGCCCGAGAGACCCAGTACTTC
>-|TRBV28|TRBJ1-6|-
CASSLAGKSSNSPLHF
TGTGCCAGCAGTTTAGCGGGGAAGTCGAGTAATTCACCCCTCCACTTT
>-|TRBV11-2|TRBJ2-1|-
CASSLVRGRGEQFF
TGTGCCAGCAGCTTAGTTCGGGGGCGCGGTGAGCAGTTCTTC